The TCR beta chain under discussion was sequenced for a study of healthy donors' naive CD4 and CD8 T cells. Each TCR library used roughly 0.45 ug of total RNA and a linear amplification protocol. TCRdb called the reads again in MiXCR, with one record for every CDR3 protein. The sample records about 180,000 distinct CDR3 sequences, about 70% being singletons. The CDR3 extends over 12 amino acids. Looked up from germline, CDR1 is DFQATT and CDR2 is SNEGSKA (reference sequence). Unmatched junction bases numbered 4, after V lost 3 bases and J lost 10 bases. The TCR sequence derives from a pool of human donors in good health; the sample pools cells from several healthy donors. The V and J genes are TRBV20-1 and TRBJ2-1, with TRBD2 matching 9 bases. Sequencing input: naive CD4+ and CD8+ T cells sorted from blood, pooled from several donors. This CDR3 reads CSASSGRLEQFF. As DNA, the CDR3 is TGCAGTGCTAGTAGCGGGAGATTAGAGCAGTTCTTC.